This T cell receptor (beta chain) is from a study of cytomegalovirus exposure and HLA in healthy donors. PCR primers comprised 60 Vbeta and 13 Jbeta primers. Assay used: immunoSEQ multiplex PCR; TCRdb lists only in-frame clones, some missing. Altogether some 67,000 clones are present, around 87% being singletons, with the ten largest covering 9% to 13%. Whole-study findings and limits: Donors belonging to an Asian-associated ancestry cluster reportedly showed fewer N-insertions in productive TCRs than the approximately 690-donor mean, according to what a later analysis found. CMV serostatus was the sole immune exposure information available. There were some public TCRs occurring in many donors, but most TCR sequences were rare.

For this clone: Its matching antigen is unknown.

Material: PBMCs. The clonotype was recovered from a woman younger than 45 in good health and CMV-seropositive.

The CDR3 loop reads CASSHRGLGTSGVAYEQYF. The DNA of the CDR3 is TGTGCCAGCTCACACAGGGGGCTTGGGACTAGCGGGGTCGCCTACGAGCAGTACTTC. The chain is built from TRBV19 and TRBJ2-7; 13 positions match TRBD2. Trimming cost V 9 bases and J 2 bases; bases outside gene matches: 19. The germline gives CDR1 LNHDA, CDR2 SQIVND (reference sequence). This CDR3 is built from 19 residues. The full variable domain, rest sourced from reference TRBV19 and TRBJ2-7, is DGGITQSPKYLFRKEGQNVTLSCEQNLNHDAMYWYRQDPGQGLRLIYYSQIVNDFQKGDIAEGYSVSREKKESFPLTVTSAQKNPTAFYLCASSHRGLGTSGVAYEQYFGPGTRLTVT.